This T cell receptor (beta chain) was recorded in a study of blood T cell repertoires in COVID-19. At the level of the study: COVID-19 samples collected from the United States, Italy and Spain covered acute and convalescent phases. T cells, B-cell-depleted T cells, or PBMCs supplied cDNA or gDNA.

In the source study's methods: Amplification from reference gene primers served as the basis for estimated nucleated cell counts. Using immunoSEQ multiplex PCR, the repertoire was profiled, and TCRdb retains in-frame clones only, with some absent. That table supplies the V and J calls and clone size; D and trimming were determined from the DNA. The sample has approximately 75,000 clones, roughly 80% seen once. The V and J ends lost 5 bases and 6 bases, in that order; junction bases with no gene match: 8. Germline CDR1 is SQVTM and CDR2 is ANQGSEA. The CDR3 is 14 amino acids. The rearrangement uses TRBV29-1 and TRBJ2-1; 9 nucleotides match TRBD2. The sequencing sample was made of peripheral blood. The receptor was isolated from an elderly woman with acute or convalescent COVID-19. The CDR3 nucleotides read TGCAGCGTTAACCCTAGCGGGGCTCTCAATGAGCAGTTCTTC. This sequence encodes CSVNPSGALNEQFF.